A single sample is the source of the 8 T cell receptor beta chains below, sequenced in a study of cytomegalovirus exposure and HLA in healthy donors. PCR employed 60 Vbeta and 13 Jbeta primers. Generated by immunoSEQ multiplex PCR, the TCRdb table keeps only in-frame clones and is missing some. The table has about 150,000 clones, approximately 80% seen once. The sample taken for sequencing was PBMCs. The receptors come from a woman under 30 in good health and CMV-seronegative.

This clone occurred a few times. This rearrangement joins TRBV5-1 to TRBJ1-1, with TRBD1 matching over 7 bases. Trimming cost V 4 bases and J 8 bases; bases outside gene matches: 14. Germline values: CDR1 SGHRS, CDR2 YFSETQ. This CDR3 region has 15 residues. CDR3 residues: CASSPYPSGQSEAFF. The CDR3 DNA sequence: TGCGCCAGCAGCCCATACCCCTCGGGACAGTCCGAAGCTTTCTTT. The full variable domain, with the rest looked up from reference TRBV5-1 and TRBJ1-1, is KAGVTQTPRYLIKTRGQQVTLSCSPISGHRSVSWYQQTPGQGLQFLFEYFSETQRNKGNFPGRFSGRQFSNSRSEMNVSTLELGDSALYLCASSPYPSGQSEAFFGQGTRLTVV.

This chain connects TRBV6-5 to TRBJ1-2, with 8 nucleotides matching TRBD1. CDR3 length: 15 residues. Trimming took 6 bases from V and 4 from J; bases not matched to a gene: 10. Germline loops: CDR1 MNHEY, CDR2 SVGAGI. The CDR3 region is CASRGRDRPPYGYTF. CDR3 nucleotides: TGTGCCAGCAGAGGGCGGGACAGGCCCCCCTATGGCTACACCTTC.

V and J are TRBV11-2 and TRBJ2-1; tentatively, D is TRBD2 (6 bases). CDR1 is SGHAT, CDR2 FQNNGV, per germline. With 0 bases removed from V and 8 bases from J, the gap between germline ends came to 17 bases. This CDR3 has 16 residues. The CDR3: CASSLERGLRKDEQFF. The CDR3 DNA reads TGTGCCAGCAGCTTAGAGCGGGGTCTTAGGAAAGATGAGCAGTTCTTC.

V usage is TRBV6-4 and J usage is TRBJ2-3; D remains unclear. The length of the CDR3 is 15 residues. CDR1 and CDR2 (germline): MRHNA, SNTAGT. The V end was cut by 0 bases, the J end by 0 bases, with 7 bases between. The CDR3 is CASSDSPESTDTQYF. The CDR3 DNA reads as TGTGCCAGCAGTGACTCCCCCGAGAGCACAGATACGCAGTATTTT.

The J gene is TRBJ2-3, the V gene TRBV10-1, with 7 bases matching TRBD2. This CDR3 spans 13 amino acids. CDR1 WNHNN and CDR2 SYGVQD come from the germline V gene (reference sequence). The V segment lost 4 bases and the J segment 5 bases; nucleotides outside the gene matches: 3. The DNA of the CDR3 is TGCGCCAGCAGTGCTAGCGGTAAAGATACGCAGTATTTT. Translated: CASSASGKDTQYF.

This clone occurred once. This chain connects TRBV6-5 to TRBJ1-1; 8 positions agree with TRBD1. The CDR3 has 13 residues. Trimming cost V 2 bases and J 11 bases; bases outside gene matches: 7. CDR1 and CDR2 from the germline V gene are MNHEY and SVGAGI. The CDR3 region is CASSYQTGGYAFF. The DNA of the CDR3 is TGTGCCAGCAGTTACCAAACAGGGGGATACGCTTTCTTT.

This clone was detected only once. This sequence joins TRBV28 and TRBJ1-1, with TRBD1 matching 12 bases. Germline V gene data show CDR1 as MDHEN and CDR2 as SYDVKM. The junction had 5 bases not matched to a gene; V was cut back by 5 bases and J by 4 bases. CDR3 length equals 15 residues. The CDR3: CASSGTGGGGTEAFF. CDR3 nucleotides: TGTGCCAGCAGTGGGACAGGGGGCGGCGGCACTGAAGCTTTCTTT.

The gene calls are TRBV7-6 and TRBJ2-6; TRBD1 aligns across 10 bases. The CDR3 is made up of 18 amino acids. The junction had 7 bases not matched to a gene; V was cut back by 5 bases and J by 0 bases. Germline loops: CDR1 SGHVS, CDR2 FNYEAQ. The CDR3 loop is CASSTGTGVSSGANVLTF. Written as DNA, the CDR3 is TGTGCCAGCAGCACGGGGACAGGGGTTAGCTCTGGGGCCAACGTCCTGACTTTC.